This T cell receptor beta chain was profiled in a study of neurological immune-mediated disorders. This CDR3 region has 13 residues. With 3 bases clipped from V and 5 bases from J, the junction kept 2 bases outside the gene matches. Per germline, CDR1 SGHRS and CDR2 YFSETQ. This clonotype was observed many times. TCRdb analysed the 5' RACE reads with MiXCR anew, one entry per CDR3 protein. The sample yields 59,000 or so distinct CDR3 sequences, about 12% seen once. The receptor comes from a woman aged 55 to 70 with HTLV-1-associated myelopathy (HAM/TSP). The chain couples TRBV5-1 to TRBJ2-5; 9 positions agree with TRBD1. Sequencing input: PBMCs. CDR3 protein: CASSSQGAETQYF. The CDR3 bases are TGCGCCAGCAGCTCACAGGGGGCGGAGACCCAGTACTTC.